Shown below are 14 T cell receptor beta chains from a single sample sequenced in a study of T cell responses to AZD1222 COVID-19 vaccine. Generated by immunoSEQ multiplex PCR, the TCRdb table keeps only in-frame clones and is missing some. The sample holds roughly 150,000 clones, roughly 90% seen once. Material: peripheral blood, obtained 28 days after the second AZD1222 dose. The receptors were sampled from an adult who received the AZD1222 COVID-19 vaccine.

The CDR3 nucleotides are TGTGCCATCAGCCCGGGTATTGGGCAGGGGGCGAGTGGCTACACCTTC. This codes for CAISPGIGQGASGYTF. The chain uses TRBV10-3 and TRBJ1-2; 8 bases align to TRBD1. The J segment lost 7 bases and the V segment lost 6 bases, leaving 16 bases of the junction unmatched. The CDR3 consists of 16 residues. The germline V gene encodes CDR1 ENHRY and CDR2 SYGVKD.

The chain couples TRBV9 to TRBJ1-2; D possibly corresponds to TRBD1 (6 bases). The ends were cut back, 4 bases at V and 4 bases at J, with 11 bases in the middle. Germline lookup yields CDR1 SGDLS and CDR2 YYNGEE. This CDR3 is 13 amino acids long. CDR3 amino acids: CASSQQGPYGYTF. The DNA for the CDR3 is TGTGCCAGCAGCCAACAGGGCCCCTATGGCTACACCTTC.

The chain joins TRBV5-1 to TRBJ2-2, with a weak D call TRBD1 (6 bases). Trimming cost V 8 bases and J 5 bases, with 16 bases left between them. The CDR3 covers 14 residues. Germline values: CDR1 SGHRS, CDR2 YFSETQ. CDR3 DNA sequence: TGCGCCAGTAGCCGGGACATGGGAACCGGGGAGCTGTTTTTT. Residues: CASSRDMGTGELFF.

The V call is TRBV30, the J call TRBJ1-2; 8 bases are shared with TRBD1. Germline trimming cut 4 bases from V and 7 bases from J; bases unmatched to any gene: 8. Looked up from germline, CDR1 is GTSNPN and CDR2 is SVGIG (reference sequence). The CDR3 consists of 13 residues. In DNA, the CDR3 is TGTGCCTGGACTCCAGGGGGCCTCACTGGCTACACCTTC. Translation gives CAWTPGGLTGYTF.

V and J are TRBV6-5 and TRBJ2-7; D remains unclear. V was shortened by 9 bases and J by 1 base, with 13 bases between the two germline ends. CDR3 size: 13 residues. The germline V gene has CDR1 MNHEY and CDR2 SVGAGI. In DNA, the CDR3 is TGTGCCAGTAGACGCCCCGGGTCCTACGAGCAGTACTTC. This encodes CASRRPGSYEQYF.

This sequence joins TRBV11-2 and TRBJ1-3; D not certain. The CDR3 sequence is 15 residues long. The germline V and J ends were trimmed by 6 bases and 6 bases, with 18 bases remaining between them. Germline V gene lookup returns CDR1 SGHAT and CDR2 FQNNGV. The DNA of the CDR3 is TGTGCCAGCAGGGTGTGGTCCAATACACAAAACACCATATATTTT. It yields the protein CASRVWSNTQNTIYF.

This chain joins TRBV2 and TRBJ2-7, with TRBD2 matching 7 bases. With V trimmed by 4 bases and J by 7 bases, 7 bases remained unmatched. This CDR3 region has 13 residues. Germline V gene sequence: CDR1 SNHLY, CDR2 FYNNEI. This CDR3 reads CASSGSGAAEQYF. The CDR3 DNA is TGTGCCAGCAGTGGGAGCGGGGCAGCAGAGCAGTACTTC.

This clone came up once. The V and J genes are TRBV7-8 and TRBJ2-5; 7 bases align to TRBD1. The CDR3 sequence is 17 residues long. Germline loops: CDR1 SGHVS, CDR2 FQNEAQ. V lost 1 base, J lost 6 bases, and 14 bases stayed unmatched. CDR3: CASSLEGSARGLKTQYF. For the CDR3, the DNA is TGTGCCAGCAGCTTAGAAGGGTCTGCGAGGGGGCTAAAGACCCAGTACTTC. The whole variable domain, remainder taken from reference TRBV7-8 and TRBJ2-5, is GAGVSQSPRYKVAKRGQDVALRCDPISGHVSLFWYQQALGQGPEFLTYFQNEAQLDKSGLPSDRFFAERPEGSVSTLKIQRTQQEDSAVYLCASSLEGSARGLKTQYFGPGTRLLVL.

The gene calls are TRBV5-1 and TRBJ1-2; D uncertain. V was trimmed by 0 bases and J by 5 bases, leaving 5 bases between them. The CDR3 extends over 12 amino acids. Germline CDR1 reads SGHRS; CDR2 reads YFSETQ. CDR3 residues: CASSLAGYGYTF. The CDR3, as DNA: TGCGCCAGCAGCTTGGCCGGGTATGGCTACACCTTC.

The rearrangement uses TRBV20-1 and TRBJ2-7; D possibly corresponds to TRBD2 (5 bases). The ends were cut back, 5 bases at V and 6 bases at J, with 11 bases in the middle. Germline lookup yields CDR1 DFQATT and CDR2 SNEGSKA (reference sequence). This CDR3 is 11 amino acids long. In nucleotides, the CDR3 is TGCAGTGCTGGCCTAGCTGGCGAGCAGTACTTC. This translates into CSAGLAGEQYF.

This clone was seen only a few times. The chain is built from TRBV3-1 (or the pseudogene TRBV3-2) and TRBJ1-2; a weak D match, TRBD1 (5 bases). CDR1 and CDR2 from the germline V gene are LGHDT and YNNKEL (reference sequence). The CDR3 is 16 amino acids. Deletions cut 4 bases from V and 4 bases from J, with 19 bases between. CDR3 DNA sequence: TGTGCCAGCAGCCTCCCTCTCGGGGGTTCTAGCTATGGCTACACCTTC. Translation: CASSLPLGGSSYGYTF.

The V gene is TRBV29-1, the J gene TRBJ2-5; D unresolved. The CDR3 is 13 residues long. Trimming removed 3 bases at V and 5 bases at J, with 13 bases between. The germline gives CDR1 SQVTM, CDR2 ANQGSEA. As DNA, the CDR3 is TGCAGCGTTGAGTACTCTAGATTGGAGACCCAGTACTTC. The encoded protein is CSVEYSRLETQYF. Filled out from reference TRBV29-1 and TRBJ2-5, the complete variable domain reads SAVISQKPSRDICQRGTSLTIQCQVDSQVTMMFWYRQQPGQSLTLIATANQGSEATYESGFVIDKFPISRPNLTFSTLTVSNMSPEDSSIYLCSVEYSRLETQYFGPGTRLLVL.

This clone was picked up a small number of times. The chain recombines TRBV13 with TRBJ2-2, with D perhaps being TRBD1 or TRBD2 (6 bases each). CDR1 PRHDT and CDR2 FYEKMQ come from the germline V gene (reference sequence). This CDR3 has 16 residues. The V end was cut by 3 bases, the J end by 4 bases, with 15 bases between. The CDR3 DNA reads TGTGCCAGCAGCTTTAGGGGGGAAATTACCACCGGGGAGCTGTTTTTT. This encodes CASSFRGEITTGELFF.

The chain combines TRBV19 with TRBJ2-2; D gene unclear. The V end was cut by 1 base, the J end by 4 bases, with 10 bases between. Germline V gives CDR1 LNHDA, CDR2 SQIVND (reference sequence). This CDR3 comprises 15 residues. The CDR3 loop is CASSIVNAPTGELFF. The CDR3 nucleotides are TGTGCCAGTAGTATAGTAAACGCTCCCACCGGGGAGCTGTTTTTT.